Listed below are T cell receptor beta chains from one sample, sequenced in a study of beta chain features in type 1 diabetes. Clones were sequenced by immunoSEQ multiplex PCR, and TCRdb holds only the in-frame ones, with some missing. The profile shows fewer than 400,000 clones, roughly 8% of them singletons. What was sequenced was central memory CD4+ T cells from blood. These TCRs come from a woman between 18 and 29 years old in good health. Each CDR3 is given with its conserved first and last residue. A D gene is named only where the DNA matches it firmly. Clone size is given for some rows only: seen once, a few or many times, or a class if the clone is expanded.

>.|.|TRBV5-6|TRBJ1-3
TGTGCCAGCAGCTTAGAGAGTTCTGGAAACACCATATATTTT
CASSLESSGNTIYF
>.|.|TRBV20-1|TRBJ2-7
TGCAGTGCTACGTACTTGGACGAGCAGTACTTC
CSATYLDEQYF
>.|.|TRBV5-1|TRBJ2-5
TGCGCCAGCAGCTTGGCCGCACTCGGTCCTCAAGAGACCCAGTACTTC
CASSLAALGPQETQYF
>few|TRBD1|TRBV27|TRBJ2-7
TGTGCCAGTCGTCTAGGGGGGACAGGGGCTTACGAGCAGTACTTC
CASRLGGTGAYEQYF
>.|TRBD1|TRBV5-6|TRBJ2-7
TGTGCCAGCAGCTTATGGGACAGGGACACCTACGAGCAGTACTTC
CASSLWDRDTYEQYF
>.|.|TRBV29-1|TRBJ2-6
TGCAGCGTTGGCGGACGGGAGAACTCTGGGGCCAACGTCCTGACTTTC
CSVGGRENSGANVLTF
>many|.|TRBV20-1|TRBJ2-5
TGCAGTGCCCTGGGTGGGACCCAGTACTTC
CSALGGTQYF
>few|TRBD2|TRBV7-2|TRBJ2-3
TGTGCCAGCAGCACCCGACTAGCGGGAGCCCCAGATACGCAGTATTTT
CASSTRLAGAPDTQYF
>.|.|TRBV2|TRBJ2-1
TGTGCCAGCACTGAATCGGGCCGCGAGCAGTTCTTC
CASTESGREQFF
>few|.|TRBV5-1|TRBJ2-7
TGCGCCAGCAGCTTGTCGGTCGGCGGAGCCTACGAGCAGTACTTC
CASSLSVGGAYEQYF
>few|TRBD2|TRBV4-1|TRBJ2-3
TGCGCCAGCAGCCTCAAAAGGAGCGGGACCTCCACAGATACGCAGTATTTT
CASSLKRSGTSTDTQYF
>few|TRBD2|TRBV11-3|TRBJ2-1
TGTGCCAGCAGCCTCGGGACTAGCGACTACAATGAGCAGTTCTTC
CASSLGTSDYNEQFF
>.|.|TRBV7-2|TRBJ2-3
TGTGCCAGCAGCCCGACAATACGAGATACGCAGTATTTT
CASSPTIRDTQYF
>many|.|TRBV6-6|TRBJ2-4
TGTGCCAGCAGTCACTCCAGGGGTATAGCCAAAAACATTCAGTACTTC
CASSHSRGIAKNIQYF
>few|TRBD1|TRBV6-6|TRBJ1-2
TGTGCCAGCAGTTACAGGACAGGGGCCTATGGCTACACCTTC
CASSYRTGAYGYTF
>few|TRBD2|TRBV5-1|TRBJ2-5
TGCGCCAGCAGCTCCCGGGAGGAGGGGGAGACCCAGTACTTC
CASSSREEGETQYF
>few|.|TRBV7-9|TRBJ2-5
TGTGCCAGCAGCTTAGCACCCCTAGGGGTCGTCAAAGAGACCCAGTACTTC
CASSLAPLGVVKETQYF
>few|TRBD1|TRBV18|TRBJ2-7
TGTGCCAGCTCTCCTAACGCCCTCATTGGGACAGCCTACGAGCAGTACTTC
CASSPNALIGTAYEQYF
>.|.|TRBV2|TRBJ2-7
TGTGCCAGCAGCAGCGACAAGGCCCCTAACTCTTGGTACTTC
CASSSDKAPNSWYF
>.|.|TRBV6-1|TRBJ2-1
TGTGCCAGCAGTACTGCCGGGATAAGGGTAGATGAGCAGTTCTTC
CASSTAGIRVDEQFF
>few|.|TRBV7-2|TRBJ1-5
TGTGCCAGCAGCCTCGACTCGGGGCCCTTACTGCCCCAGCATTTT
CASSLDSGPLLPQHF
>.|TRBD2|TRBV6-1|TRBJ2-1
TGTGCCAGCAGCGTACTAGCGGAATCGTACAATGAGCAGTTCTTC
CASSVLAESYNEQFF
>few|.|TRBV2|TRBJ2-5
TGTGCCAGCAGTTACGGGGAGACCCAGTACTTC
CASSYGETQYF
>few|TRBD1|TRBV7-2|TRBJ1-2
TGTGCCAGCAGCTTGGGCAGGGGGTCGGGCTACACCTTC
CASSLGRGSGYTF
>many|.|TRBV29-1|TRBJ2-1
TGCAGCGTTGCAGGGGCTAGGTACGACAATGAGCAGTTCTTC
CSVAGARYDNEQFF
>once|.|TRBV2|TRBJ2-6
TGTGCCAGCAGTGGTCGGGCCCACTCTGGGGCCAACGTCCTGACTTTC
CASSGRAHSGANVLTF
>.|.|TRBV28|TRBJ1-5
TGTGCCAGCAGTTCGCAGCTAAATCAGCCCCAGCATTTT
CASSSQLNQPQHF
>.|TRBD1|TRBV6-6|TRBJ1-5
TGTGCCAGCAGTTCGCGAACAGGGGGCAATCAGCCCCAGCATTTT
CASSSRTGGNQPQHF
>.|TRBD2|TRBV4-3|TRBJ2-7
TGCGCCAGCAGCCAAGATCAGACTAGCGGGAGCGAGCAGTACTTC
CASSQDQTSGSEQYF
>.|.|TRBV5-1|TRBJ1-6
TGCGCCAGCAGCCCAAACGCGGGACGGTATAATTCACCCCTCCACTTT
CASSPNAGRYNSPLHF
>.|.|TRBV6-6|TRBJ2-7
TGTGCCAGCAGCTTCGGACAGTGGTCATTCTACGAGCAGTACTTC
CASSFGQWSFYEQYF
>few|TRBD1|TRBV5-4|TRBJ1-4
TGTGCCAGCAGCTTGTCAGGGGGGACAGGGAATGAAAAACTGTTTTTT
CASSLSGGTGNEKLFF
>many|.|TRBV7-8|TRBJ2-3
TGTGCCAGCAGCTTCTCTCAGGGCACAGATACGCAGTATTTT
CASSFSQGTDTQYF
>.|TRBD1|TRBV5-4|TRBJ1-2
TGTGCCAGCAGCACTACAGGGGCGTCGGAGGGCTACACCTTC
CASSTTGASEGYTF
>few|TRBD1|TRBV5-6|TRBJ2-1
TGTGCCAGCAGCTTCTTACAGGGGAATGAGCAGTTCTTC
CASSFLQGNEQFF
>many|.|TRBV7-9|TRBJ2-1
TGTGCCAGCAGCTTAGCAGAAAGTTCAGGGGACAATGAGCAGTTCTTC
CASSLAESSGDNEQFF
>.|.|TRBV28|TRBJ1-2
TGTGCCAGCAGTTTAGGTGGCAGGAGGTATGGCTACACCTTC
CASSLGGRRYGYTF
>many|TRBD2|TRBV10-1|TRBJ2-1
TGCGCCAGCAGTGAGTCTCGGGGGAGGGATGAGCAGTTCTTC
CASSESRGRDEQFF
>few|.|TRBV4-3|TRBJ2-7
TGCGCCAGCAGCCTACACCCTACAGGCTACGAGCAGTACTTC
CASSLHPTGYEQYF
>many|TRBD1|TRBV9|TRBJ2-1
TGTGCCAGCAGCGTTACCGACAGGGACAATGAGCAGTTCTTC
CASSVTDRDNEQFF
>.|.|TRBV11-2|TRBJ2-6
TGTGCCAGCAGCCCGACAAGGGCCGGGGCCAACGTCCTGACTTTC
CASSPTRAGANVLTF
>many|TRBD2|TRBV2|TRBJ2-1
TGTGCCAGCCGGCGGGGGGGAAACAATGAGCAGTTCTTC
CASRRGGNNEQFF
>.|TRBD1|TRBV7-9|TRBJ1-2
TGTGCCAGCAGTCCTCCGGGACAGGGTTCCAGGGGCTACACCTTC
CASSPPGQGSRGYTF
>.|TRBD2|TRBV7-2|TRBJ2-5
TGTGCCAGCAGCTTAGGTGCTAGCGGGAGGGCCATGGCCCAGTACTTC
CASSLGASGRAMAQYF
>.|TRBD2|TRBV28|TRBJ2-3
TGTGCCAGCAGTCGGTTTAGCGGGAGAGGAACAGATACGCAGTATTTT
CASSRFSGRGTDTQYF
>.|.|TRBV7-9|TRBJ2-7
TGTGCCAGCAGCCACGGCGCTTGGGACGACGAGCAGTACTTC
CASSHGAWDDEQYF
>few|.|TRBV28|TRBJ1-2
TGTGCCAGCAGTTTATCTATAGGCGGGTTATCCTATGGCTACACCTTC
CASSLSIGGLSYGYTF
>few|.|TRBV11-3|TRBJ2-5
TGTGCCAGCAGCTCCTCGGGACACCCCCAAGAGACCCAGTACTTC
CASSSSGHPQETQYF
>.|.|TRBV6-5|TRBJ2-1
TGTGCCAGCAGTTACCAGGAGCAAGGCTACAATGAGCAGTTCTTC
CASSYQEQGYNEQFF
>few|TRBD1|TRBV27|TRBJ2-7
TGTGCCAGCGCTTTTCCCCGGGACAGTGTTTACGAGCAGTACTTC
CASAFPRDSVYEQYF